Below, 18 T cell receptor beta chains from the same sample are listed, as sequenced in a study of shared clonotypes between healthy human individuals. Sequencing was performed with immunoSEQ multiplex PCR; in TCRdb, only in-frame clones are kept and a portion is missing. The top ten clones hold 0.1% to 0.15% of a sample with 2,100,000 or so clones, approximately 95% of them seen once. Sample: naive CD4+ T cells sorted from blood. Subset defined: CD45RA+ positively selected. Receptor source: a man aged 18 to 30 in good health.

Note on this clone: The same CDR3 arises from other DNA sequences in this sample as well. V usage is TRBV28 and J usage is TRBJ1-1; D is uncertain. This CDR3 spans 12 amino acids. The germline V gene encodes CDR1 MDHEN and CDR2 SYDVKM. The germline V and J ends were trimmed by 1 base and 0 bases, with 0 bases remaining between them. The CDR3 sequence: CASSLLNTEAFF. The CDR3 nucleotides are TGTGCCAGCAGTTTATTGAACACTGAAGCTTTCTTT. Based on the CDR3 plus reference TRBV28 and TRBJ1-1, the full variable domain is DVKVTQSSRYLVKRTGEKVFLECVQDMDHENMFWYRQDPGLGLRLIYFSYDVKMKEKGDIPEGYSVSREKKERFSLILESASTNQTSMYLCASSLLNTEAFFGQGTRLTVV.

To note about this clone: This same CDR3 is encoded by further DNA sequences in the sample. This chain links TRBV6-6 with TRBJ1-2; D uncertain. V was clipped by 4 bases and J by 4 bases, with 4 bases between them. The CDR3 spans 11 residues. CDR1 MNHNY and CDR2 SVGAGI come from the germline V gene (reference sequence). The CDR3 DNA reads as TGTGCCAGCAGTTCAACCTATGGCTACACCTTC. It is translated as CASSSTYGYTF.

Details on this clone: The sample has other DNA sequences that encode this CDR3 too. The chain is built from TRBV6-6 and TRBJ2-2; D remains ambiguous. Germline V gene lookup returns CDR1 MNHNY and CDR2 SVGAGI (reference sequence). Trimming removed 2 bases at V and 2 bases at J, with 6 bases between. The CDR3 runs 14 residues. For the CDR3, the DNA is TGTGCCAGCAGTTACACCGCTAACACCGGGGAGCTGTTTTTT. This encodes CASSYTANTGELFF.

To note about this clone: The same CDR3 can be traced to other DNA sequences in this sample. The V call is TRBV11-2, the J call TRBJ2-5, with D unresolved. The germline CDR1 and CDR2 sequences are SGHAT and FQNNGV. CDR3 length: 11 residues. Trimming cost V 3 bases and J 2 bases, with 1 base left between them. CDR3 nucleotides: TGTGCCAGCAGCTTTCAAGAGACCCAGTACTTC. Translated: CASSFQETQYF.

The J gene is TRBJ2-1, the V gene TRBV30; 10 nucleotides line up with TRBD2. There are 14 residues in the CDR3. Looked up from germline, CDR1 is GTSNPN and CDR2 is SVGIG (reference sequence). With V trimmed by 1 base and J by 5 bases, 2 bases remained unmatched. The CDR3 region is CAWSAGLADNEQFF. DNA for the CDR3: TGTGCCTGGAGTGCTGGACTAGCGGACAATGAGCAGTTCTTC. Full variable domain (outside the CDR3, taken from reference TRBV30 and TRBJ2-1): SQTIHQWPATLVQPVGSPLSLECTVEGTSNPNLYWYRQAAGRGLQLLFYSVGIGQISSEVPQNLSASRPQDRQFILSSKKLLLSDSGFYLCAWSAGLADNEQFFGPGTRLTVL.

The CDR3 is CASSLTTGPEESNQPQHF. The CDR3 DNA reads TGTGCCAGCAGCCTTACGACAGGGCCGGAAGAAAGCAATCAGCCCCAGCATTTT. This chain joins TRBV21-1 and TRBJ1-5; the table's D call, TRBD1, has no DNA check behind it. TRBV21-1 is designated a pseudogene. CDR3 length: 18 residues.

In its sample, this clone was seen a few times. This chain joins TRBV19 and TRBJ1-1; maybe TRBD1 (5 bases). V lost 3 bases and J lost 1, with 6 bases in between. CDR3 length: 13 residues. Germline-derived CDR1 and CDR2 are LNHDA and SQIVND (reference sequence). CDR3: CASSIRENTEAFF. The DNA for the CDR3 is TGTGCCAGTAGTATCAGGGAGAACACTGAAGCTTTCTTT.

This clone was detected once. The sample contains more than one DNA sequence encoding this CDR3. The CDR3 nucleotides read TGTGCCAGCAGTCTGGGGGGGAACACTGAAGCTTTCTTT. It specifies CASSLGGNTEAFF. The chain is built from TRBV6-1 and TRBJ1-1, with D possibly matching TRBD1 (5 bases). The ends were cut back, 5 bases at V and 1 base at J, with 8 bases in the middle. The CDR3 loop spans 13 amino acids. Germline V gives CDR1 MNHNS, CDR2 SASEGT.

This clone has more than one count but fewer than ten. The gene calls are TRBV7-8 and TRBJ1-6; a possible D gene is TRBD1 (5 bases). CDR1 is SGHVS and CDR2 is FQNEAQ in the germline V gene. Trimming removed 3 bases from V and 7 bases from J, with 13 bases in between. This CDR3 has 15 residues. The CDR3: CASSFRDGINSPLHF. For the CDR3, the DNA is TGTGCCAGCAGCTTCCGGGACGGGATAAATTCACCCCTCCACTTT.

This chain uses TRBV9 with TRBJ2-5; 10 bases line up with TRBD2. V dropped 0 bases and J dropped 6; count of bases not matched to a gene: 8. The germline CDR1 and CDR2 sequences are SGDLS and YYNGEE. This CDR3 has 16 amino acids. CDR3 sequence: CASSVGEAGGKKTQYF. In nucleotides, the CDR3 is TGTGCCAGCAGCGTAGGAGAAGCGGGAGGGAAAAAGACCCAGTACTTC.

Remarks on this clone: This CDR3 is also generated by other DNA sequences in the sample. The gene calls are TRBV28 and TRBJ1-1; the D is unclear. Trimming took 1 base from V and 1 from J, leaving 7 bases between them. Looked up from germline, CDR1 is MDHEN and CDR2 is SYDVKM. This CDR3 has 14 amino acids. The CDR3 bases are TGTGCCAGCAGTTTATTATCGGGGAACACTGAAGCTTTCTTT. Translated: CASSLLSGNTEAFF.

The rearrangement uses TRBV5-1 and TRBJ1-2; D remains ambiguous. Germline CDR1 is SGHRS and CDR2 is YFSETQ. CDR3 length: 14 residues. Trimming removed 3 bases from V and 3 bases from J, with 12 bases in between. The chain's CDR3 is CASSSVSTDYGYTF. In nucleotides, the CDR3 is TGCGCCAGCAGCTCCGTGTCTACGGACTATGGCTACACCTTC.

The count of this clone is one. The genes are TRBV5-1 and TRBJ1-3, with D tentatively TRBD1 (6 bases). The CDR3 runs 14 residues. Germline lookup yields CDR1 SGHRS and CDR2 YFSETQ. V lost 7 bases to trimming and J lost 1 base, with 12 bases between them. The CDR3 reads CASGETGSGNTIYF. CDR3 nucleotide sequence: TGCGCCAGCGGCGAAACAGGGTCTGGAAACACCATATATTTT.

The CDR3 DNA reads TGCGCCAGCAGCCGCTGGACAGGGGGGAGCTCCTATAATTCACCCCTCCACTTT. Translation: CASSRWTGGSSYNSPLHF. The chain combines TRBV4-3 with TRBJ1-6, with 10 nucleotides matching TRBD1. V was pared by 4 bases and J by 0 bases, with 6 bases of the junction left unmatched. Germline V CDR1 and CDR2: LGHNA, YSLEER. CDR3 length: 18 amino acids.

The chain carries TRBV18 and TRBJ1-6, with D tentatively TRBD1 (5 bases). This CDR3 spans 15 amino acids. Per germline, CDR1 KGHSH and CDR2 LQKENI. V was pared by 2 bases and J by 5 bases, with 10 bases between. CDR3 amino acids: CASSPGHRDNSPLHF. CDR3 nucleotide sequence: TGTGCCAGCTCACCAGGACACCGCGATAATTCACCCCTCCACTTT.

The V and J genes are TRBV9 and TRBJ1-2, with TRBD1 identical over 8 bases. CDR1 is SGDLS, CDR2 YYNGEE, per germline. The CDR3 extends over 15 amino acids. J gave up 5 bases and V 3 bases, and 9 bases lay outside the gene matches. As DNA, the CDR3 is TGTGCCAGCAGCGACCCACCGGGACAGGCATATGGCTACACCTTC. Translated: CASSDPPGQAYGYTF.

This chain joins TRBV30 and TRBJ1-6; 7 nucleotides match TRBD1. This CDR3 spans 15 amino acids. V was clipped by 5 bases and J by 7 bases; unmatched bases: 11. CDR1 is GTSNPN, CDR2 SVGIG, per germline (reference sequence). The CDR3 DNA sequence: TGTGCCTGGGGCCGGGACAGTATCGAAAATTCACCCCTCCACTTT. This gives the protein CAWGRDSIENSPLHF.

The genes are TRBV7-2 and TRBJ2-7; perhaps D is TRBD1 or TRBD2 (5 bases each). Trimming cost V 3 bases and J 3 bases, with 12 bases left between them. The CDR3 totals 14 residues. The germline CDR1 and CDR2 sequences are SGHTA and FQGNSA. The DNA for the CDR3 is TGTGCCAGCAGCTTTTCGGGACCAAGCTACGAGCAGTACTTC. This gives the protein CASSFSGPSYEQYF.